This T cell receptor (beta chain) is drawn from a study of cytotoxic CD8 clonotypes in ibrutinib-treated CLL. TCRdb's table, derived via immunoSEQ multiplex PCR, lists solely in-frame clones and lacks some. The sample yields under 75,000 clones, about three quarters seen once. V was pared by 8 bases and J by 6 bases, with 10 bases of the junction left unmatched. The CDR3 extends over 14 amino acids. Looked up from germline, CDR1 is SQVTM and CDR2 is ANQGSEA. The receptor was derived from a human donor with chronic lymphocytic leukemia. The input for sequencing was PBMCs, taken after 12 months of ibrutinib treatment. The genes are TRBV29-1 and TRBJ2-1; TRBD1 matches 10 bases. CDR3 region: CSSVPGTGVNEQFF. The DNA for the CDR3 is TGCAGCTCTGTGCCAGGGACAGGGGTCAATGAGCAGTTCTTC.